The 8 T cell receptor beta chains below all came from one sample that was sequenced in a study of CD8 T cells in ankylosing spondylitis. TCRdb independently ran MiXCR on the 5' RACE reads; one entry per CDR3 protein. The table includes 350,000 or so distinct CDR3 sequences, 9.5% to 13% detected once. The specimen was blood, either unsorted or a sorted T cell fraction (not recorded which). The receptors derive from a female donor with ankylosing spondylitis or in good health (not recorded which).

The V and J genes are TRBV20-1 and TRBJ1-5, with TRBD1 identical over 8 bases. Germline CDR1 and CDR2: DFQATT and SNEGSKA (reference sequence). J was trimmed by 0 bases and V by 0 bases; bases with no gene match: 4. This CDR3 has 16 amino acids. The chain's CDR3 is CSARDWTGTSNQPQHF. DNA of the CDR3: TGCAGTGCTAGAGATTGGACAGGGACTAGCAATCAGCCCCAGCATTTT.

Many counts were recorded for this clonotype. This chain uses TRBV11-2 with TRBJ2-7, with TRBD2 identical over 14 bases. The CDR3 is made up of 12 amino acids. The ends lost 4 bases at V and 13 bases at J; junction bases unmatched: 3. Germline assignment: CDR1 SGHAT and CDR2 FQNNGV. DNA of the CDR3: TGTGCCAGCAGCTACGGGACTAGCGGGAGTTACTTC. Translating gives CASSYGTSGSYF.

Concerning this clonotype: This clone may be a read error of a much larger clone one base away. The genes are TRBV5-1 and TRBJ2-1; 9 bases agree with TRBD2. CDR3 length: 16 amino acids. Germline values: CDR1 SGHRS, CDR2 YFSETQ. CDR3: CASSGGLASSYNDQFF. The CDR3 DNA reads as TGCGCCAGCAGCGGAGGACTAGCGAGCTCCTACAATGACCAGTTCTTC.

V gene TRBV28 combines with J gene TRBJ1-2; D perhaps matches TRBD1 (6 bases). The V gene lost 8 bases and the J gene lost 0 bases, with 22 bases spanning the gap. In germline, CDR1 is MDHEN, CDR2 SYDVKM. This CDR3 spans 17 amino acids. CDR3 coding DNA: TGTGCCAGCCGGAGGGGACACCTATCAAACACTAACTATGGCTACACCTTC. Its translation is CASRRGHLSNTNYGYTF.

The CDR3, as DNA: TGCGCCAGCAGCTTGGCCCTGGGGGGGGGCCTCAATGAGCAGTTCTTC. It specifies CASSLALGGGLNEQFF. The chain links TRBV5-1 to TRBJ2-1, with D possibly being TRBD2 (7 bases). The germline gives CDR1 SGHRS, CDR2 YFSETQ. The V end lost 0 bases, the J end lost 6 bases, and 16 bases lay between the germline ends. The CDR3 has 16 amino acids.

The chain has TRBV20-1 and TRBJ2-3; TRBD2 is a possible D gene (7 bases). Trimming stripped 6 bases from V and 3 bases from J, with 22 bases between. The CDR3 sequence is 16 residues long. Germline V lookup: CDR1 DFQATT, CDR2 SNEGSKA (reference sequence). The CDR3 region is CSAVMGAGVKTDTQYF. The CDR3, as DNA: TGCAGTGCGGTCATGGGGGCGGGAGTGAAAACAGATACGCAGTATTTT.

About this clonotype itself: A much larger clone differs by one base, so this may be a read error. V usage is TRBV6-5 and J usage is TRBJ1-1, with D uncertain. The CDR3 consists of 14 residues. V shed 4 bases and J shed 10 bases, with 19 bases lying between them. Germline lookup yields CDR1 MNHEY and CDR2 SVGAGI. CDR3 region: CASSSSSVGRRAFF. The CDR3 DNA sequence: TGTGCCAGCAGTTCGTCGTCGGTGGGTCGGAGAGCTTTCTTT.

This clonotype has only a few counts. The chain combines TRBV7-2 with TRBJ2-2, with 7 bases that match TRBD2. Trimming cost V 7 bases and J 5 bases; bases outside gene matches: 19. The germline V gene encodes CDR1 SGHTA and CDR2 FQGNSA. The CDR3 loop spans 18 amino acids. The CDR3 region has the DNA TGTGCCAGCACTTTGCTACCCCCCGCGGGAGCATGGACCGGGGAGCTGTTTTTT. This encodes CASTLLPPAGAWTGELFF.